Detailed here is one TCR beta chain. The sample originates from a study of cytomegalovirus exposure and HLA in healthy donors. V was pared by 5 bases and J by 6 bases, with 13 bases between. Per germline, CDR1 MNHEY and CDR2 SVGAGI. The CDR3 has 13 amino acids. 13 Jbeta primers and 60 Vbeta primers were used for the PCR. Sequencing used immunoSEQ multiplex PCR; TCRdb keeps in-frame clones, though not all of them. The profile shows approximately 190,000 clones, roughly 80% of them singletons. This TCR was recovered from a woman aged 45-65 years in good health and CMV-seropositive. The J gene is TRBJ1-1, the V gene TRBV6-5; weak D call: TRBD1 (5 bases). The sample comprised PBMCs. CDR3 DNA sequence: TGTGCCAGCAGTGTCAGGGAAGGGGCTGAAGCTTTCTTT. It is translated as CASSVREGAEAFF.